Below, 27 T cell receptor beta chains from the same sample are listed, as sequenced in a study of CD4 T cells in relation to SARS-CoV-2 and coronaviruses. Before the COVID-19 pandemic, during about 2010-2018, CD4+ T cells were taken from unexposed donors. Isolation of CD4+ T cells took place after approximately 10 days in culture. The antigens for these receptors are not known. The repertoire was sequenced with immunoSEQ multiplex PCR; TCRdb's copy has only in-frame clones and lacks some. The sample includes around 28,000 clones, 74% of them seen just once. Sequenced sample: CD4+ T cells from PBMCs, cultured in vitro. These receptors were taken from a human donor in good health.

This clone showed up just once. CDR3 protein: CSVGQGSNEQFF. The DNA of the CDR3 is TGCAGCGTTGGTCAGGGGAGTAATGAGCAGTTCTTC. The genes are TRBV29-1 and TRBJ2-1; perhaps TRBD1 as D (6 bases). V dropped 4 bases and J dropped 7 bases, with 11 bases sitting between them. Germline assignment: CDR1 SQVTM and CDR2 ANQGSEA. The CDR3 has 12 residues.

The chain has TRBV5-1 and TRBJ1-1, with D possibly matching TRBD1 (5 bases). The CDR3 has 14 amino acids. Trimming pared 1 base from V and 1 base from J, leaving 8 bases between. The germline V gene has CDR1 SGHRS and CDR2 YFSETQ. The CDR3 here is CASSLLGQNTEAFF. CDR3 DNA sequence: TGCGCCAGCAGCTTGTTGGGGCAGAACACTGAAGCTTTCTTT.

This chain uses TRBV7-9 with TRBJ1-4; the D gene is possibly TRBD1 (6 bases). CDR1 is SEHNR, CDR2 FQNEAQ, per germline (reference sequence). With 6 bases removed from V and 4 bases from J, the gap between germline ends came to 12 bases. The CDR3 has 14 residues. CDR3 amino acids: CASSKGGSNEKLFF. The CDR3 DNA sequence: TGTGCCAGCAGTAAGGGGGGGAGTAATGAAAAACTGTTTTTT.

This clone was picked up a small number of times. CDR3 protein: CASSPDRGTNYEQYF. The CDR3 DNA follows: TGTGCCAGCAGCCCCGACCGCGGGACCAACTACGAGCAGTACTTC. The rearrangement links TRBV7-9 to TRBJ2-7; possibly TRBD2 for D (6 bases). V shed 5 bases and J shed 3 bases, with 17 bases lying between them. Germline V CDR1 and CDR2: SEHNR, FQNEAQ (reference sequence). The CDR3 loop spans 15 amino acids. Based on the CDR3 plus reference TRBV7-9 and TRBJ2-7, the full variable domain is DTGVSQNPRHKITKRGQNVTFRCDPISEHNRLYWYRQTLGQGPEFLTYFQNEAQLEKSRLLSDRFSAERPKGSFSTLEIQRTEQGDSAMYLCASSPDRGTNYEQYFGPGTRLTVT.

The V gene is TRBV30, the J gene TRBJ2-7; D ambiguous. V lost 0 bases, J lost 12 bases, and 12 bases lay in between. Germline V gives CDR1 GTSNPN, CDR2 SVGIG (reference sequence). The CDR3 loop spans 11 amino acids. The CDR3 coding sequence is TGTGCCTGGAGTGTACAGCAGGTCCTGTACTTC. It is translated as CAWSVQQVLYF.

The J gene is TRBJ1-5, the V gene TRBV7-2; D gene unclear. The CDR3 covers 13 residues. V dropped 5 bases and J dropped 6 bases, with 11 bases sitting between them. Germline V gene sequence: CDR1 SGHTA, CDR2 FQGNSA. As DNA, the CDR3 is TGTGCCAGCAGCCCCGACCCCGCTCAGCCCCAGCATTTT. The encoded protein is CASSPDPAQPQHF.

CDR3 in DNA: TGTGCCAGCAGCGTAGCTCCGGCGGGAGAGCAGTACTTC. Protein: CASSVAPAGEQYF. This rearrangement joins TRBV9 to TRBJ2-7; TRBD2 is a possible D gene (6 bases). CDR3 length: 13 amino acids. Germline V gene data show CDR1 as SGDLS and CDR2 as YYNGEE. Trimming stripped 0 bases from V and 7 bases from J, with 11 bases between.

This rearrangement joins TRBV4-1 to TRBJ2-1; 11 bases map to TRBD2. In germline, CDR1 is MGHRA, CDR2 YSYEKL. The V and J ends lost 1 base and 4 bases, in that order; junction bases with no gene match: 3. This CDR3 has 16 residues. The CDR3 loop reads CASSQAGTSGYNEQFF. The CDR3 nucleotides are TGCGCCAGCAGCCAAGCCGGGACTAGCGGTTACAATGAGCAGTTCTTC.

The V gene is TRBV11-1, the J gene TRBJ2-1; D possibly uses TRBD1 or TRBD2 (6 bases each). This CDR3 comprises 15 residues. Trimming shortened V by 4 bases and J by 6 bases, and 16 bases separated the two germline ends. Germline V lookup: CDR1 SGHAT, CDR2 FQDESV (reference sequence). The DNA for the CDR3 is TGTGCCAGCAGCTCCTCCCCTACGGGGGCCAATGAGCAGTTCTTC. Amino acids: CASSSSPTGANEQFF. Full variable domain (outside the CDR3, taken from reference TRBV11-1 and TRBJ2-1): EAEVAQSPRYKITEKSQAVAFWCDPISGHATLYWYRQILGQGPELLVQFQDESVVDDSQLPKDRFSAERLKGVDSTLKIQPAELGDSAMYLCASSSSPTGANEQFFGPGTRLTVL.

The chain joins TRBV4-2 to TRBJ2-7; maybe TRBD1 (7 bases). Trimming shortened V by 0 bases and J by 4 bases, and 16 bases separated the two germline ends. The germline CDR1 and CDR2 sequences are LGHNA and YNFKEQ. The CDR3 is made up of 16 amino acids. The CDR3 sequence is CASSQDLEGAGYEQYF. The DNA of the CDR3 is TGTGCCAGCAGCCAAGATTTGGAGGGGGCCGGGTACGAGCAGTACTTC.

This clone was counted only a few times. V is TRBV5-1 and J is TRBJ1-6, with TRBD1 identical over 7 bases. Germline CDR1 reads SGHRS; CDR2 reads YFSETQ. With V trimmed by 0 bases and J by 9 bases, 9 bases remained unmatched. This CDR3 region has 16 residues. CDR3 residues: CASSLGVPGGGSPLHF. The CDR3 region has the DNA TGCGCCAGCAGCTTGGGGGTCCCAGGGGGGGGTTCACCCCTCCACTTT.

This clone was detected only a few times. This chain joins TRBV27 and TRBJ1-5, with D possibly TRBD1 on 5 matching bases. V lost 3 bases and J 1 base, leaving 10 bases between the germline ends. CDR3 size: 15 residues. Germline CDR1 MNHEY, CDR2 SMNVEV (reference sequence). CDR3 DNA: TGTGCCAGCAGTTTTCGGGGGATGAGCAATCAGCCCCAGCATTTT. This translates into CASSFRGMSNQPQHF.

This clone came up a few times. The chain joins TRBV5-8 to TRBJ1-5; TRBD1 might be the D (6 bases). Per germline, CDR1 SGHTS and CDR2 YDEGEE. Trimming cost V 4 bases and J 5 bases, with 10 bases left between them. CDR3 length equals 13 residues. The CDR3 DNA sequence: TGTGCCAGCAGCCCAGGGGCGGATCAGCCCCAGCATTTT. Its protein product is CASSPGADQPQHF.

V usage is TRBV7-2 and J usage is TRBJ1-6; TRBD1 might be the D (6 bases). V was pared by 4 bases and J by 6 bases, with 13 bases between. The germline V gene has CDR1 SGHTA and CDR2 FQGNSA. The CDR3 covers 15 residues. DNA of the CDR3: TGTGCCAGCAGCTACGGGGGGGGGCTTAATTCACCCCTCCACTTT. Protein sequence: CASSYGGGLNSPLHF.

The chain uses TRBV7-9 and TRBJ2-1; D not resolved. Trimming removed 4 bases at V and 6 bases at J, with 16 bases between. From germline, CDR1 is SEHNR and CDR2 FQNEAQ (reference sequence). There are 15 residues in the CDR3. The CDR3: CASSSSSRLGNEQFF. CDR3 in DNA: TGTGCCAGCAGCTCCTCGTCCAGGCTGGGCAATGAGCAGTTCTTC.

The rearrangement links TRBV7-9 to TRBJ1-6, with D possibly matching TRBD1 (5 bases). CDR3 length equals 15 residues. Trimming removed 6 bases at V and 5 bases at J, with 14 bases between. Germline V CDR1 and CDR2: SEHNR, FQNEAQ (reference sequence). CDR3 sequence: CASSWGGEDNSPLHF. DNA of the CDR3: TGTGCCAGCAGTTGGGGGGGAGAGGATAATTCACCCCTCCACTTT. The complete variable domain, with remaining parts taken from reference TRBV7-9 and TRBJ1-6, reads DTGVSQNPRHKITKRGQNVTFRCDPISEHNRLYWYRQTLGQGPEFLTYFQNEAQLEKSRLLSDRFSAERPKGSFSTLEIQRTEQGDSAMYLCASSWGGEDNSPLHFGNGTRLTVT.

V and J are TRBV4-1 and TRBJ1-2, with D perhaps TRBD1 (5 bases). The CDR3 contains 14 residues. V was cut by 3 bases and J by 4 bases, with 12 bases left in between. Germline assignment: CDR1 MGHRA and CDR2 YSYEKL. The CDR3 DNA sequence: TGCGCCAGCAGCCAGGCGCGGGGGTCCTATGGCTACACCTTC. Protein sequence: CASSQARGSYGYTF.

The CDR3 nucleotides are TGTGCCAGCAGACACTATGGCTACACCTTC. Encoded protein: CASRHYGYTF. This rearrangement joins TRBV3-1 (or the pseudogene TRBV3-2) to TRBJ1-2; no firm D call. V lost 6 bases and J lost 3, with 2 bases in between. Germline V CDR1 and CDR2: LGHDT, YNNKEL (reference sequence). The CDR3 covers 10 residues.

The chain is built from TRBV7-9 and TRBJ1-2; TRBD1 is a possible D gene (5 bases). CDR3 length: 14 residues. V lost 1 base to trimming and J lost 4 bases, with 10 bases between them. Germline V gene lookup returns CDR1 SEHNR and CDR2 FQNEAQ (reference sequence). The CDR3 spells CASSLVRDGYGYTF. Written as DNA, the CDR3 is TGTGCCAGCAGCTTAGTACGGGACGGCTATGGCTACACCTTC.

The J gene is TRBJ2-5, the V gene TRBV27; 12 bases map to TRBD1. The trim removed 1 base at V and 4 bases at J, leaving 4 bases unmatched. The CDR3 runs to 16 residues. In germline, CDR1 is MNHEY, CDR2 SMNVEV (reference sequence). The CDR3 loop reads CASSLFGTGGLETQYF. In DNA form, the CDR3 reads TGTGCCAGCAGTTTATTTGGGACAGGGGGCTTAGAGACCCAGTACTTC.

This clone ranks as medium-sized. The chain links TRBV6-5 to TRBJ2-3, with 10 bases matching TRBD1. V dropped 6 bases and J dropped 1; count of bases not matched to a gene: 4. The CDR3 contains 15 residues. CDR1 is MNHEY and CDR2 is SVGAGI in the germline V gene. Here the CDR3 reads CASRKTGGGTDTQYF. The CDR3 DNA is TGTGCCAGCAGAAAGACAGGGGGCGGCACAGATACGCAGTATTTT.

The genes are TRBV7-2 and TRBJ2-7, with 7 bases fitting TRBD2. Germline V lookup: CDR1 SGHTA, CDR2 FQGNSA. This CDR3 contains 17 residues. V lost 8 bases, J lost 4 bases, and 20 bases stayed unmatched. The CDR3 protein is CASGQQSGVAGGYEQYF. The CDR3 DNA is TGTGCCAGCGGCCAGCAGTCAGGAGTAGCGGGTGGATACGAGCAGTACTTC.

The chain uses TRBV7-8 and TRBJ2-1; 7 bases align to TRBD2. V gave up 5 bases and J gave up 9 bases; unmatched junction bases: 7. CDR3 length: 13 amino acids. Per germline, CDR1 SGHVS and CDR2 FQNEAQ. The CDR3 region is CASSPRTSGEQFF. DNA for the CDR3: TGTGCCAGCAGCCCTCGGACTAGTGGTGAGCAGTTCTTC.

The rearrangement uses TRBV24-1 and TRBJ1-2; unclear D gene. This CDR3 is built from 13 residues. V shed 2 bases and J shed 8 bases, with 11 bases lying between them. Germline lookup yields CDR1 KGHDR and CDR2 SFDVKD. This chain's CDR3 is CATSDWVGSGYTF. CDR3 nucleotide sequence: TGTGCCACCAGTGATTGGGTAGGGTCCGGCTACACCTTC.

The table lists this clone with a few counts. The chain employs TRBV4-3 and TRBJ2-2; tentatively, D is TRBD1 (6 bases). This CDR3 contains 15 residues. Germline CDR1 LGHNA, CDR2 YSLEER. Deletions cut 4 bases from V and 3 bases from J, with 12 bases between. CDR3 loop: CASSRGPGDTGELFF. For the CDR3, the DNA is TGCGCCAGCAGCCGAGGGCCAGGGGACACCGGGGAGCTGTTTTTT.

The chain links TRBV16 to TRBJ1-3; the D is unclear. The CDR3 is 14 amino acids. Trimming shortened V by 4 bases and J by 4 bases, and 11 bases separated the two germline ends. CDR1 KGHSY and CDR2 FQNENV come from the germline V gene. CDR3 sequence (DNA): TGTGCCAGCAGCCCTACGGGCCCGGGAAACACCATATATTTT. The encoded protein is CASSPTGPGNTIYF.

The J gene is TRBJ2-5, the V gene TRBV14, with D perhaps TRBD1 (5 bases). The ends were cut back, 5 bases at V and 5 bases at J, with 12 bases in the middle. The CDR3 length is 13 residues. Germline V gene data show CDR1 as SGHDN and CDR2 as FVKESK. CDR3 sequence (DNA): TGTGCCAGCAGCGGCGTCTGGGGCGAGACCCAGTACTTC. It yields the protein CASSGVWGETQYF.